This TCR beta chain was found in a study of human versus mouse CDR3 diversity and MHC coevolution (dated by TCRdb to 2017 to 2019). Describing the broader study: The immunoSEQ assay was reported to detect one in 200,000 T cells and to minimize amplification bias from multiplex PCR. Valid reads per sample ranged from roughly 5.5 x 10^6 to 1.6 x 10^7 across mouse and human samples. Human naive CD4 T cell repertoires were used as a reference for TCR selection on multiple MHC II alleles and were compared with human-TCR-locus transgenic mice carrying single MHC II. The human cohort was made up of three healthy volunteer blood donors, who at collection were aged 30 to 40, 40 to 49 and 60 to 70, one donor in each range. Study-level results and caveats: Repertoire diversity was not considered directly comparable between humans and mice because human T cells were selected on roughly six MHC II alleles. The largest TCR beta repertoire according to iCHAO1 estimates belonged to humans, at 1.6 million or so clonotypes, a result attributed likely to selection by multiple MHC II molecules. Most of the three human donors showed the lowest clonal inequality scores among all compared groups. On average, humans had more CDR3 deletions and insertions than mice, indicating greater exonuclease and TdT activity.

On this clone itself: No cognate antigen has been identified for it. No per-base quality is available; no much larger clone lies one base away.

Fluorescence-activated cell sorting was used to isolate naive CD4 T cells, defined as CD45RO-negative and CD62L-positive, from PBMCs. From each donor, about 48 ml of fresh peripheral blood was taken, and Ficoll density centrifugation was then used to isolate PBMCs. Sorting was performed on a FACSAria III instrument, with purity above 85% for all samples. Including cysteine and phenylalanine, the CDR3 has 14 amino acids. Of all the DNA, just the CDR3 is kept, 42 bases in frame from base 1. As encoded in the germline V gene, CDR1 is SGHAT while CDR2 is FQNNGV. Trimming accounts for 5 bases at V and 2 bases at J, while the number of junction bases matched to no gene is 5. The QIAGEN blood and tissue kit was used to extract genomic DNA from sorted cells, and the DNA was quantified on a NanoDrop 1000. The immunoSEQ platform deep sequenced and quantified TCR alpha and beta chains by multiplex PCR of genomic DNA. The paper's processing steps were these. IMGT gene and region definitions were used for annotation of the TCR sequences. Out-of-frame rearrangements served as a stand-in for the preselection repertoire and were compared with in-frame clonotypes. Repertoire size was estimated with the iCHAO1 estimator supplied with the immunoSEQ platform. Clonal inequality was measured with a Gini index on in-frame amino acid clonotypes, based on the Lorenz curve. The intersect function of the R package tcR was used to count shared clonotypes, and the Jaccard index was used to score similarity. The R prcomp function was used without normalization to run principal component analysis of V, J and V-J usage frequencies. TCRdb limited this immuneACCESS table to in-frame rearrangements with V and J called. A share of clones is missing; checked studies link under half to unresolved V genes, and the rest is unexplained. The DNA gave D and trimming, while V, J and clone size come from that table. The sample includes tens of thousands of clones, with 94% observed a single time. In total, the top ten clones hold approximately 20% of the sample.

The sequence derives from a person aged 55-75 years in good health. The chain links TRBV11-2 with TRBJ2-7; the junction holds 8 bases that match TRBD1. Sequenced input: naive CD4+ T cells from blood. This sample's cell subset or site label indicates: CD45RO-negative CD62L-positive naive CD4 T cells. The encoded CDR3 is CASSQGQVAYEQYF. The DNA reads as follows: TGTGCCAGCAGCCAGGGACAGGTGGCCTACGAGCAGTACTTC.